The clone carrying this T cell receptor beta chain has just one count. Sequencing was performed with immunoSEQ multiplex PCR; in TCRdb, only in-frame clones are kept and a portion is missing. Among about 150,000 clones listed, nearly 80% were seen once. This sample is drawn from a study of blood T cell repertoires in COVID-19. Study-level information: Samples representing acute and convalescent COVID-19 were sourced from the United States, Italy and Spain. T cells, B-cell-depleted T cells, or PBMCs supplied cDNA or gDNA.

The V gene end was trimmed by 3 bases and the J gene end by 4 bases; junction bases not matched to a gene: 7. The CDR3 sequence is 16 residues long. Germline CDR1 SGHTA, CDR2 FQGNSA. The origin of this receptor is a woman older than 75 with acute or convalescent COVID-19. Sequenced sample: peripheral blood. The V and J genes are TRBV7-2 and TRBJ2-2, with 8 bases matching TRBD1. The CDR3 sequence: CASSLFTGGITGELFF. The CDR3 DNA is TGTGCCAGCAGCTTGTTCACAGGGGGGATCACCGGGGAGCTGTTTTTT.